This T cell receptor (beta chain) stems from a study of technical replicates of blood from several donors. The CDR3 spans 11 residues. The germline CDR1 and CDR2 sequences are MNHNS and SASEGT. V was shortened by 6 bases and J by 3 bases, with 5 bases between the two germline ends. The assay was immunoSEQ multiplex PCR, and TCRdb's table has in-frame clones only and misses some. The sample lists about 75,000 clones, 95% to 97% occurring once. This TCR was recovered from a human donor in good health. Sequencing was carried out using T cells isolated from PBMCs. This chain connects TRBV6-1 to TRBJ1-1; D gene unclear. CDR3 DNA: TGTGCCAGCAGACAGTACACTGAAGCTTTCTTT. Its protein product is CASRQYTEAFF.